This is a list of T cell receptor beta chains from one sample in a study of HIV-infected patients and healthy controls. MiXCR, applied by TCRdb to the 5' RACE reads, yields one record per CDR3 protein. The table lists about 10,000 distinct CDR3 sequences, approximately 8% of them singletons. Sequencing was done on a sample of blood. These receptors originate from an adult in good health. The CDR3 runs from the conserved cysteine through the conserved F or W. Fields, in order: J gene, D gene, clone size, V gene, CDR3 DNA, CDR3 protein. The D gene is left open where the match is weak. Part of the rows lack a size; the others show once, few, many or a class for expanded clones.

j_call: TRBJ1-1; d_call: TRBD1; clone_size: medium-sized; v_call: TRBV29-1; cdr3_nt: TGCAGCGTTGAAGTGGGACAGGGAAACACTGAAGCTTTCTTT; cdr3_aa: CSVEVGQGNTEAFF
j_call: TRBJ2-7; d_call: -; clone_size: medium-sized; v_call: TRBV20-1; cdr3_nt: TGCAGTGCTCGGGGACGGGATTCCTACGAGCAGTACTTC; cdr3_aa: CSARGRDSYEQYF
j_call: TRBJ1-2; d_call: -; clone_size: few; v_call: TRBV18; cdr3_nt: TGTGCCAGCTCAATAGAAGACAGGGGCTACACCTTC; cdr3_aa: CASSIEDRGYTF
j_call: TRBJ2-1; d_call: -; clone_size: medium-sized; v_call: TRBV7-2; cdr3_nt: TGTGCCAGCAGCTCCCCCGGGTTGCTGGAGCAGTTCTTC; cdr3_aa: CASSSPGLLEQFF
j_call: TRBJ2-1; d_call: -; clone_size: many; v_call: TRBV19; cdr3_nt: TGTGCCAGTAGTTTTCTAGCTTACAATGAGCAGTTCTTC; cdr3_aa: CASSFLAYNEQFF
j_call: TRBJ2-2; d_call: TRBD2; clone_size: medium-sized; v_call: TRBV19; cdr3_nt: TGTGCCAGTAGTGAATCCGGGGGGGCCGGTACCGGGGAGCTGTTTTTT; cdr3_aa: CASSESGGAGTGELFF
j_call: TRBJ2-1; d_call: TRBD2; clone_size: few; v_call: TRBV29-1; cdr3_nt: TGCAGCGTTGATGCAGCGGGAGTTTATGTAAGCAATGAGCAGTTCTTC; cdr3_aa: CSVDAAGVYVSNEQFF
j_call: TRBJ2-7; d_call: -; clone_size: medium-sized; v_call: TRBV19; cdr3_nt: TGTGCCAGTAGGACCTGGGGACCCTCCTACGAGCAGTACTTC; cdr3_aa: CASRTWGPSYEQYF
j_call: TRBJ2-6; d_call: -; clone_size: many; v_call: TRBV7-3; cdr3_nt: TGTGCCAGCAAGGACCCCTCTGGGGCCAACGTCCTGACTTTC; cdr3_aa: CASKDPSGANVLTF
j_call: TRBJ1-2; d_call: -; clone_size: many; v_call: TRBV12-3/TRBV12-4; cdr3_nt: TGTGCCACGCGGTACCGGGAAAACTATGGCTACACCTTC; cdr3_aa: CATRYRENYGYTF
j_call: TRBJ2-1; d_call: TRBD2; clone_size: once; v_call: TRBV12-3/TRBV12-4; cdr3_nt: TGTGCCAGCAGTAGCCCGGGAGCGGGGGCAACCGGTGAGCAGTTCTTC; cdr3_aa: CASSSPGAGATGEQFF
j_call: TRBJ1-3; d_call: -; clone_size: few; v_call: TRBV5-4; cdr3_nt: TGTGCCAGCAGCTTGGGGTCCTCCATCTCTGGAAACACCATATATTTT; cdr3_aa: CASSLGSSISGNTIYF
j_call: TRBJ2-1; d_call: -; clone_size: medium-sized; v_call: TRBV18; cdr3_nt: TGTGCCAGCTCACCGCCGACCTATAGTGAGCAGTTCTTC; cdr3_aa: CASSPPTYSEQFF
j_call: TRBJ1-1; d_call: -; clone_size: few; v_call: TRBV7-2; cdr3_nt: TGTGCCAGCAGCTTAGTTAGGGGTGAAGCTTTCTTT; cdr3_aa: CASSLVRGEAFF
j_call: TRBJ2-2; d_call: -; clone_size: -; v_call: TRBV7-3; cdr3_nt: TGTGCCAGCAGCCGACGACCCACAGTTAACACCGGGGAGCTGTTTTTT; cdr3_aa: CASSRRPTVNTGELFF
j_call: TRBJ1-1; d_call: TRBD1; clone_size: -; v_call: TRBV5-1; cdr3_nt: TGCGCCAGCAGCCGTCCCGGACAGGGGGCGCGAAAGACTGAAGCTTTCTTT; cdr3_aa: CASSRPGQGARKTEAFF
j_call: TRBJ1-5; d_call: -; clone_size: medium-sized; v_call: TRBV20-1; cdr3_nt: TGCAGTGCCCAGGACCATAGCAATCAGCCCCAGCATTTT; cdr3_aa: CSAQDHSNQPQHF
j_call: TRBJ2-4; d_call: TRBD2; clone_size: many; v_call: TRBV30; cdr3_nt: TGTGCCTGGAGGGAGCGGGAGGGCCGCGAAAACATTCAGTACTTC; cdr3_aa: CAWREREGRENIQYF
j_call: TRBJ2-7; d_call: TRBD2; clone_size: -; v_call: TRBV27; cdr3_nt: TGTGCCAGCAGTTTATTTACTAGCGCCTACGAGCAGTACTTC; cdr3_aa: CASSLFTSAYEQYF
j_call: TRBJ1-2; d_call: -; clone_size: medium-sized; v_call: TRBV27; cdr3_nt: TGTGCCAGCAGTTCCAGGACAGATAACTATGGCTACACCTTC; cdr3_aa: CASSSRTDNYGYTF
j_call: TRBJ2-7; d_call: -; clone_size: medium-sized; v_call: TRBV7-2; cdr3_nt: TGTGCCAGCAGCTTAAGCGACCGCGGGTACGAGCAGTACTTC; cdr3_aa: CASSLSDRGYEQYF
j_call: TRBJ1-4; d_call: -; clone_size: medium-sized; v_call: TRBV15; cdr3_nt: TGTGCCACCAGCAGGGGCTACAGGGAAACGGGAGAAAAACTGTTTTTT; cdr3_aa: CATSRGYRETGEKLFF
j_call: TRBJ1-1; d_call: -; clone_size: medium-sized; v_call: TRBV6-4; cdr3_nt: TGTGCCAGCAGTGACTCGGCTGTAACTGAAGCTTTCTTT; cdr3_aa: CASSDSAVTEAFF
j_call: TRBJ2-7; d_call: TRBD2; clone_size: many; v_call: TRBV20-1; cdr3_nt: TGCAGTGCTCCAAGGGGACTAGCGGGAGGATACGAGCAGTACTTC; cdr3_aa: CSAPRGLAGGYEQYF
j_call: TRBJ2-7; d_call: TRBD1; clone_size: medium-sized; v_call: TRBV2; cdr3_nt: TGTGCCAGCAGTGAAGCGGACAGGGATACCTACGAGCAGTACTTC; cdr3_aa: CASSEADRDTYEQYF
j_call: TRBJ2-3; d_call: TRBD1; clone_size: medium-sized; v_call: TRBV5-1; cdr3_nt: TGCGCCAGCAGCCGCCAGGGACCAGGGGGCTCCTCAGATACGCAGTATTTT; cdr3_aa: CASSRQGPGGSSDTQYF
j_call: TRBJ1-3; d_call: -; clone_size: medium-sized; v_call: TRBV7-9; cdr3_nt: TGTGCCAGCAGCCGGTTTGACTCTGGAAACACCATATATTTT; cdr3_aa: CASSRFDSGNTIYF
j_call: TRBJ2-7; d_call: TRBD1; clone_size: medium-sized; v_call: TRBV7-9; cdr3_nt: TGTGCCAGCAGCCAGACAGGGCACGAGCAGTACTTC; cdr3_aa: CASSQTGHEQYF
j_call: TRBJ1-1; d_call: TRBD1; clone_size: -; v_call: TRBV7-2; cdr3_nt: TGTGCCAGTCCCGGGACAGGGAGTGGCGCTGAAGCTTTCTTT; cdr3_aa: CASPGTGSGAEAFF
j_call: TRBJ2-2; d_call: -; clone_size: medium-sized; v_call: TRBV28; cdr3_nt: TGTGCCAGCAGTTTAAGGGGCACCGGGGAGCTGTTTTTT; cdr3_aa: CASSLRGTGELFF
j_call: TRBJ1-2; d_call: -; clone_size: medium-sized; v_call: TRBV29-1; cdr3_nt: TGCAGCGTTGAGTCAGGGGAAAACTATGGCTACACCTTC; cdr3_aa: CSVESGENYGYTF
j_call: TRBJ2-7; d_call: -; clone_size: medium-sized; v_call: TRBV28; cdr3_nt: TGTGCCAGCAGTTTCGGGGACTCAAGCTCCTACGAGCAGTACTTC; cdr3_aa: CASSFGDSSSYEQYF
j_call: TRBJ2-3; d_call: -; clone_size: medium-sized; v_call: TRBV2; cdr3_nt: TGTGCCAGCACCCGGGGCACAGATACGCAGTATTTT; cdr3_aa: CASTRGTDTQYF
j_call: TRBJ1-6; d_call: -; clone_size: many; v_call: TRBV25-1; cdr3_nt: TGTGCCAGCGGGGCAGGGACGGAAGATTCACCCCTCCACTTT; cdr3_aa: CASGAGTEDSPLHF
j_call: TRBJ2-6; d_call: -; clone_size: -; v_call: TRBV7-3; cdr3_nt: TGTGCCAGCAGTTCCACAGGGACTGGGGCCAACGTCCTGACTTTC; cdr3_aa: CASSSTGTGANVLTF
j_call: TRBJ2-5; d_call: TRBD2; clone_size: medium-sized; v_call: TRBV12-3/TRBV12-4; cdr3_nt: TGTGCCAGCAGGCAATACGGGGGGGAGACCCAGTACTTC; cdr3_aa: CASRQYGGETQYF
j_call: TRBJ2-5; d_call: -; clone_size: medium-sized; v_call: TRBV29-1; cdr3_nt: TGCAGCGTTGAAGAGATAAAAGAGACCCAGTACTTC; cdr3_aa: CSVEEIKETQYF